This T cell receptor beta chain appears in the sequencing data of a study of CD8+ T cells in alopecia areata. The study team obtained lesional scalp punch biopsies and peripheral blood from alopecia areata patients. TCR sequencing used cDNA made by reverse transcription of extracted RNA. Here immunoSEQ multiplex PCR was the method, and the copy in TCRdb shows in-frame clones only, minus some. The data hold 150,000 or so clones, with just over 65% observed a single time. Study-wide findings and caveats: Lesional scalp, notably in alopecia totalis/universalis, had clonality above that of normal scalp. Clarity of TCR sharing across patients fell short of that in mice, possibly HLA-related.

With respect to this clone: What it binds is not known.

Sequencing was performed on CD8+ T cells sorted from blood, taken at week 0. The receptor comes from a human donor with alopecia areata.

CDR3 protein: CASSHPTSGGRDTQYF. The CDR3 DNA is TGCGCCAGCAGCCATCCGACTAGCGGGGGGAGAGATACGCAGTATTTT. The rearrangement uses TRBV4-1 and TRBJ2-3; 13 bases are a match to TRBD2. Trimming took 3 bases from V and 5 from J; bases not matched to a gene: 5. The CDR3 covers 16 residues. CDR1 and CDR2 from the germline V gene are MGHRA and YSYEKL.